Below, 10 T cell receptor beta chains from the same sample are listed, as sequenced in a study of neoadjuvant anti-PD-1 for oral cavity cancer (dated by TCRdb to 2020 to 2022). The library was made by the immunoSEQ multiplex PCR assay. TCRdb mirrors the immuneACCESS table, restricted to in-frame sequences. Some clones are absent from its copies; in checked studies, under half trace to an unresolved V gene, and the reason for the others is unknown. Across this sample there are tens of thousands of clones, with roughly two fifths seen only once. Clones ranked in the top ten supply roughly 15% of the sample. Sample time point, as interpreted from the label and publication: after neoadjuvant nivolumab, at surgical resection. The sequencing here drew on tumor tissue, taken after nivolumab (anti-PD-1) treatment. These receptor sequences come from a person between 35 and 79 years old with oral cavity squamous cell carcinoma.

V is TRBV29-1 and J is TRBJ2-1; the D gene could be TRBD1 or TRBD2 (6 bases each). Deletions cut 7 bases from V and 6 bases from J, with 10 bases between. Germline V gives CDR1 SQVTM, CDR2 ANQGSEA. The CDR3 has 11 amino acids. CDR3 sequence reads: CSGGARNEQFF. In DNA form, the CDR3 reads TGCAGCGGGGGGGCCCGCAATGAGCAGTTCTTC.

The V call is TRBV28, the J call TRBJ1-4; D is undetermined. The CDR3 is made up of 14 amino acids. V was clipped by 2 bases and J by 7 bases, with 11 bases between them. Germline CDR1 MDHEN, CDR2 SYDVKM. In nucleotides, the CDR3 is TGTGCCAGCAGTTTACTAGGGCTGGGTGAAAAACTGTTTTTT. Amino acid sequence: CASSLLGLGEKLFF.

In this sample, this clone turned up a few times. J is TRBJ2-3 and V is TRBV11-3; D unclear. The CDR3 loop spans 15 amino acids. The V gene lost 1 base and the J gene lost 2 bases, with 10 bases spanning the gap. Germline assignment: CDR1 SGHNT and CDR2 YENEEA. CDR3 DNA: TGTGCCAGCAGCTTAGCCGCCACCCCCACAGATACGCAGTATTTT. It encodes CASSLAATPTDTQYF.

This clone was recorded many times. Other DNA sequences from this sample encode an identical CDR3 as well. The genes are TRBV27 and TRBJ1-2; 7 bases agree with TRBD1. This CDR3 comprises 12 residues. J was trimmed by 5 bases and V by 6 bases; bases with no gene match: 3. Per germline, CDR1 MNHEY and CDR2 SMNVEV (reference sequence). The CDR3 protein is CASRQGSYGYTF. CDR3 DNA: TGTGCCAGCAGACAGGGGTCGTATGGCTACACCTTC.

Worth noting for this clone: Other DNA sequences in this specimen translate into the identical CDR3. The genes are TRBV18 and TRBJ1-5, with D hard to call. Germline V CDR1 and CDR2: KGHSH, LQKENI. Deletions cut 6 bases from V and 2 bases from J, with 5 bases between. The CDR3 contains 12 residues. In DNA, the CDR3 is TGTGCCAGCTCCCCCGGCAATCAGCCCCAGCATTTT. Its protein is CASSPGNQPQHF.

The chain has TRBV27 and TRBJ1-2; tentative D call: TRBD1 (6 bases). This CDR3 is built from 14 residues. Germline CDR1 MNHEY, CDR2 SMNVEV (reference sequence). Trimming left V 4 bases short and J 8 bases short, with 17 bases between. CDR3 sequence reads: CASSSHRAALGYTF. Written as DNA, the CDR3 is TGTGCCAGCAGTTCGCACAGGGCTGCTCTGGGCTACACCTTC.

This clone was counted between two and nine times. The rearrangement uses TRBV7-3 and TRBJ2-1, with D maybe TRBD2 (5 bases). Between the trimmed V and J ends, which lost 5 bases and 8 bases, there was a span of 13 bases. CDR3 length: 13 residues. The germline V gene encodes CDR1 SGHTA and CDR2 FQGTGA. The CDR3 DNA sequence: TGTGCCAGCAGCCCTAACCCCGGGGATGAGCAGTTCTTC. Translation: CASSPNPGDEQFF.

Sample share makes this clone large. The rearrangement links TRBV7-9 to TRBJ1-1; no reliable D call. The germline CDR1 and CDR2 sequences are SEHNR and FQNEAQ (reference sequence). V was pared by 5 bases and J by 7 bases, with 11 bases between. The CDR3 runs to 12 residues. CDR3 loop: CASSHDGVEAFF. In nucleotides, the CDR3 is TGTGCCAGCAGCCATGATGGGGTTGAAGCTTTCTTT. Full variable domain (outside the CDR3, taken from reference TRBV7-9 and TRBJ1-1): DTGVSQNPRHKITKRGQNVTFRCDPISEHNRLYWYRQTLGQGPEFLTYFQNEAQLEKSRLLSDRFSAERPKGSFSTLEIQRTEQGDSAMYLCASSHDGVEAFFGQGTRLTVV.

This chain connects TRBV7-6 to TRBJ2-3, with D perhaps TRBD2 (5 bases). The germline gives CDR1 SGHVS, CDR2 FNYEAQ. V gave up 5 bases and J gave up 6 bases, with 15 bases separating them. This CDR3 is 14 amino acids long. CDR3 nucleotide sequence: TGTGCCAGCAGCCTCGCCGGGGAGTTGGATACGCAGTATTTT. The encoded protein is CASSLAGELDTQYF.

The chain employs TRBV18 and TRBJ1-4; a weak D match, TRBD1 (6 bases). The V gene's germline CDR1 is KGHSH and CDR2 LQKENI. The CDR3 length is 15 residues. The V end was cut by 3 bases, the J end by 7 bases, with 15 bases between. The CDR3 loop reads CASSPPGARGEKLFF. CDR3 bases: TGTGCCAGCTCACCTCCGGGGGCGCGGGGTGAAAAACTGTTTTTT.